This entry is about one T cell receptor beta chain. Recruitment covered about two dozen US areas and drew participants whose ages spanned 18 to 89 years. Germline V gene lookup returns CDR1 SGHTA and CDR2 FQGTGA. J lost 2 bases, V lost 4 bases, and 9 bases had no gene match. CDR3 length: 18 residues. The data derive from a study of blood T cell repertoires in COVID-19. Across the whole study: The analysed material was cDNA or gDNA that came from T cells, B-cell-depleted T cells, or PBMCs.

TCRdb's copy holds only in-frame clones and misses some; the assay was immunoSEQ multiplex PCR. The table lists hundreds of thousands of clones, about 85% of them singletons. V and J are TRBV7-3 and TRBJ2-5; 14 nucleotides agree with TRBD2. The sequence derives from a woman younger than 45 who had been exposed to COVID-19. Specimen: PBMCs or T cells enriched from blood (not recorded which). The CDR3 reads CASSSRPGTSGGQETQYF. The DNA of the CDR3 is TGTGCCAGCAGCTCCCGCCCCGGGACTAGCGGGGGTCAAGAGACCCAGTACTTC.